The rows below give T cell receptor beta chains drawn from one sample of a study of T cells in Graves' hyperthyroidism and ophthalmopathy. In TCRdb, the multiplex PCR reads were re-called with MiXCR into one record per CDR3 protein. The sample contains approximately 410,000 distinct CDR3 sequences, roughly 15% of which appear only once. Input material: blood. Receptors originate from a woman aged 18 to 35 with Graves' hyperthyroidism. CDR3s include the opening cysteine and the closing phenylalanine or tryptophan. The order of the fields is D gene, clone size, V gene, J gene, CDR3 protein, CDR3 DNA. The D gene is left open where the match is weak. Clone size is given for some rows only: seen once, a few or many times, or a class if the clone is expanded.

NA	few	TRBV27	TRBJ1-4	CASSLNQARRGEKLFF	TGTGCCAGCAGTTTAAATCAGGCCCGAAGGGGTGAAAAACTGTTTTTT
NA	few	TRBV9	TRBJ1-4	CASSISGATNEKLFF	TGTGCCAGCAGCATTAGCGGGGCAACTAATGAAAAACTGTTTTTT
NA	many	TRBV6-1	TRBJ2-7	CASSPGVEQYF	TGTGCCAGCAGTCCAGGGGTCGAGCAGTACTTC
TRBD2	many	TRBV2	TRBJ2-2	CASSETSGMITGELFF	TGTGCCAGCAGTGAAACTAGCGGGATGATAACCGGGGAGCTGTTTTTT
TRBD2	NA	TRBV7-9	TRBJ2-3	CASSLGVSGRAGTDTQYF	TGTGCCAGCAGCTTAGGAGTTAGCGGGAGGGCCGGCACAGATACGCAGTATTTT
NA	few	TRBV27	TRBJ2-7	CASSENPYEQYF	TGTGCCAGCAGTGAAAATCCCTACGAGCAGTACTTC
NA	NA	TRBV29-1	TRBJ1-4	CSVPDSLANEKLFF	TGCAGCGTCCCGGACAGCCTAGCTAATGAAAAACTGTTTTTT
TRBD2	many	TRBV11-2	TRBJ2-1	CASSLDGLAGPPGEQFF	TGTGCCAGCAGCTTAGATGGCCTAGCGGGACCCCCAGGTGAGCAGTTCTTC
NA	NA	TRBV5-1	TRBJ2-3	CASSIAAITDTQYF	TGCGCCAGCAGTATAGCGGCGATCACAGATACGCAGTATTTT
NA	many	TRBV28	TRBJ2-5	CASSLWPGIQETQYF	TGTGCCAGCAGTTTATGGCCAGGAATCCAAGAGACCCAGTACTTC
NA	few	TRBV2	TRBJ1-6	CASSEGGGSYNSPLHF	TGTGCCAGCAGTGAAGGTGGGGGCTCCTATAATTCACCCCTCCACTTT
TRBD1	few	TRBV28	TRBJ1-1	CASSATLQGAEAFF	TGTGCCAGCAGCGCGACTCTACAGGGGGCTGAAGCTTTCTTT
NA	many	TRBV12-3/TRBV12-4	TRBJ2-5	CASSFSTGVQYF	TGTGCCAGCAGTTTCTCGACCGGAGTCCAGTACTTC
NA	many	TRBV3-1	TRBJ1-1	CASSQTANTEAFF	TGTGCCAGCAGCCAAACCGCGAACACTGAAGCTTTCTTT
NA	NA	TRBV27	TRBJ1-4	CASSPAGRREKLFF	TGTGCCAGCAGTCCCGCGGGGCGTCGGGAAAAACTGTTTTTT
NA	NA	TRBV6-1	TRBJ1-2	CASRLADRFPSGYTF	TGTGCCAGCAGACTAGCCGACAGGTTCCCGTCTGGCTACACCTTC
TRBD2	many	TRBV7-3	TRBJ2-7	CASSPSGRPSYEQYF	TGTGCCAGCAGCCCCAGCGGGAGGCCCTCCTACGAGCAGTACTTC
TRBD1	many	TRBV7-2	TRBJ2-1	CASLGQFSYNEQFF	TGTGCCAGCTTGGGACAGTTTTCCTACAATGAGCAGTTCTTC
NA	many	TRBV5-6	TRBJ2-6	CASSVGASGANVLTF	TGTGCCAGCAGCGTAGGCGCGAGCGGGGCCAACGTCCTGACTTTC
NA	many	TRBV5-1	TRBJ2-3	CASSLVTASTDTQYF	TGCGCCAGCAGCTTGGTGACGGCTAGCACAGATACGCAGTATTTT
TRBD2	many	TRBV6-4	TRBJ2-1	CASSAGTSGHNEQFF	TGTGCCAGCAGTGCCGGGACTAGCGGCCACAATGAGCAGTTCTTC
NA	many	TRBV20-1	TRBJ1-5	CSAQRGAGDSNQPQHF	TGCAGTGCCCAGCGGGGGGCAGGGGATAGCAATCAGCCCCAGCATTTT
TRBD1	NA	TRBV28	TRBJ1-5	CASSGGPGVQGQGNQPQHF	TGTGCCAGCAGTGGCGGCCCGGGGGTACAGGGACAGGGCAATCAGCCCCAGCATTTT
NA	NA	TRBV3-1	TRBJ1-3	CASSPGAGLGNTIYF	TGTGCCAGCAGCCCGGGGGCGGGCCTCGGAAACACCATATATTTT
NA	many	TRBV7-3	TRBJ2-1	CASSPAGGLSSYNEQFF	TGTGCCAGCAGCCCCGCCGGGGGTTTAAGCTCCTACAATGAGCAGTTCTTC
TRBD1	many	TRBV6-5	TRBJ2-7	CASSYSDRDYEQYF	TGTGCCAGCAGTTACTCGGACAGGGACTACGAGCAGTACTTC
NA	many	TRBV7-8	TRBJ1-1	CASSLAEENEAFF	TGTGCCAGCAGCTTAGCGGAGGAGAATGAAGCTTTCTTT
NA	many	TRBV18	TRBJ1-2	CASSLQPAGAYGYTF	TGTGCCAGCTCACTCCAGCCGGCAGGTGCCTATGGCTACACCTTC
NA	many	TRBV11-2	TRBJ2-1	CASSLGTKNEQFF	TGTGCCAGCAGCTTAGGGACTAAGAATGAGCAGTTCTTC
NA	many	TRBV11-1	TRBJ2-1	CASSPAGNEQFF	TGTGCCAGCAGCCCGGCGGGCAATGAGCAGTTCTTC
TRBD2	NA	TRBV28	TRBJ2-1	CASNLPGLGPFF	TGTGCCAGCAATCTCCCGGGACTAGGTCCGTTCTTC
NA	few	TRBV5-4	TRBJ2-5	CASSSAGRQETQYF	TGTGCCAGCAGCTCGGCAGGGCGACAAGAGACCCAGTACTTC
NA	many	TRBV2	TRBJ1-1	CASRTDGNTEAFF	TGTGCCAGCAGAACAGACGGGAACACTGAAGCTTTCTTT
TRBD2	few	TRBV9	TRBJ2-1	CASSPTGLAGANEQFF	TGTGCCAGCAGCCCTACCGGACTAGCGGGAGCCAATGAGCAGTTCTTC
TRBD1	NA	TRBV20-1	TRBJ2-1	CSARVPGQSSYNEQFF	TGCAGTGCTAGGGTCCCGGGACAGAGCTCCTACAATGAGCAGTTCTTC